Sequencing of this TCR beta chain was carried out in a study of blood T cell repertoires in COVID-19. V was trimmed by 4 bases and J by 5 bases, leaving 11 bases between them. CDR3 length equals 13 residues. Here immunoSEQ multiplex PCR was the method, and the copy in TCRdb shows in-frame clones only, minus some. The sample holds about 400,000 clones, about 88% seen once. Sequencing was done on a sample of peripheral blood. This sequence joins TRBV12-3 or TRBV12-4 and TRBJ2-5; weak D call: TRBD1 (6 bases). This clonotype was obtained from a woman aged 55-69 years with COVID-19, enrolled during active disease. The CDR3 DNA follows: TGTGCCAGCAGTTACCACAGGGCTGAGACCCAGTACTTC. Translation gives CASSYHRAETQYF.